This entry concerns a single TCR beta chain. Between the mid-2010s and the late 2010s, patients underwent resection in Japan or China. This sample is drawn from a study of immune evolution from preneoplasia to lung adenocarcinoma. The CDR3 is 14 amino acids. Per the germline V gene, CDR1 is MNHNS and CDR2 is SASEGT. V trimming: 1 base; J trimming: 7 bases; junction bases outside the gene matches: 4. Measured with immunoSEQ multiplex PCR; TCRdb has only the in-frame clones, and not every one. Seen here are around 7,000 clones, 60% to 80% observed once, and the top ten hold 15% to 20%. Specimen: FFPE adjacent normal lung tissue. The rearrangement uses TRBV6-1 and TRBJ2-7; 10 bases line up with TRBD1. This TCR was recovered from an older person with lung adenocarcinoma. CDR3 DNA sequence: TGTGCCAGCAGTGAAGGGACAGGGGGGAGGGAGCAGTACTTC. Its translation: CASSEGTGGREQYF.